Shown below are 9 T cell receptor beta chains from a single sample sequenced in a study of control samples from healthy donors and cancer patients. The assay was immunoSEQ multiplex PCR, and TCRdb's table has in-frame clones only and misses some. The top ten hold roughly 1.5% of the sample, which has around 200,000 clones, 90% to 95% seen once. The sequenced material came from blood. These receptors all come from a man between 18 and 29 years old in good health.

The chain joins TRBV6-5 to TRBJ1-2; the match to TRBD1 covers 10 bases. V trimming: 0 bases; J trimming: 4 bases; junction bases outside the gene matches: 5. This CDR3 region has 16 residues. Germline V gives CDR1 MNHEY, CDR2 SVGAGI. The CDR3 protein is CASSYSQGQGSYGYTF. CDR3 DNA: TGTGCCAGCAGTTACTCGCAGGGACAGGGGAGCTATGGCTACACCTTC.

The chain employs TRBV24-1 and TRBJ1-4, with no clear D. The CDR3 loop spans 15 amino acids. Per germline, CDR1 KGHDR and CDR2 SFDVKD. Trimming stripped 0 bases from V and 5 bases from J, with 9 bases between. The CDR3 is CATSDLNIGNEKLFF. The CDR3 nucleotides read TGTGCCACCAGTGATTTGAACATCGGGAATGAAAAACTGTTTTTT.

In this sample, this clone turned up once. The CDR3 sequence is CASSIRQELNTEAFF. In nucleotides, the CDR3 is TGTGCCAGTAGTATAAGACAGGAGTTGAACACTGAAGCTTTCTTT. This chain uses TRBV19 with TRBJ1-1, with D possibly being TRBD1 (6 bases). Germline V gene sequence: CDR1 LNHDA, CDR2 SQIVND (reference sequence). With 2 bases removed from V and 0 bases from J, the gap between germline ends came to 10 bases. This CDR3 contains 15 residues.

V gene TRBV7-6 combines with J gene TRBJ2-3; TRBD2 aligns across 11 bases. Germline values: CDR1 SGHVS, CDR2 FNYEAQ. V dropped 3 bases and J dropped 0; count of bases not matched to a gene: 2. The CDR3 contains 16 residues. The CDR3 DNA reads as TGTGCCAGCAGCTTGGGGACTAGCGGAAGCACAGATACGCAGTATTTT. Residues: CASSLGTSGSTDTQYF.

The genes are TRBV2 and TRBJ2-1; D could derive from TRBD1 or TRBD2 (5 bases each). Germline CDR1 is SNHLY and CDR2 is FYNNEI. V was shortened by 7 bases and J by 2 bases, with 12 bases between the two germline ends. The CDR3 extends over 14 amino acids. The DNA for the CDR3 is TGTGCCAGCACGGAGGTGACAGCCTACAATGAGCAGTTCTTC. This sequence encodes CASTEVTAYNEQFF.

The genes are TRBV7-2 and TRBJ1-1, with 8 bases lining up with TRBD1. Germline CDR1 SGHTA, CDR2 FQGNSA. The CDR3 length is 14 residues. V was pared by 3 bases and J by 6 bases, with 6 bases of the junction left unmatched. The CDR3 protein is CASSFTGGHPEAFF. As DNA, the CDR3 is TGTGCCAGCAGCTTTACAGGGGGTCACCCTGAAGCTTTCTTT.

The chain combines TRBV6-5 with TRBJ1-1, with TRBD1 identical over 8 bases. With 7 bases clipped from V and 1 base from J, the junction kept 5 bases outside the gene matches. The CDR3 is 14 amino acids. Germline V gene lookup returns CDR1 MNHEY and CDR2 SVGAGI. CDR3 sequence reads: CASTGQGANTEAFF. The CDR3 DNA follows: TGTGCCAGCACCGGGCAGGGGGCGAACACTGAAGCTTTCTTT.

Here the CDR3 reads CASSPAGRVEAFF. The DNA for the CDR3 is TGTGCCAGCAGTCCGGCAGGGCGAGTAGAAGCTTTCTTT. The chain combines TRBV27 with TRBJ1-1; maybe TRBD1 (5 bases). The V gene's germline CDR1 is MNHEY and CDR2 SMNVEV (reference sequence). This CDR3 is 13 amino acids long. Trimming left V 5 bases short and J 8 bases short, with 15 bases between.

The chain is built from TRBV20-1 and TRBJ2-1; D may match TRBD1 or TRBD2 (5 bases each). Germline V gene sequence: CDR1 DFQATT, CDR2 SNEGSKA (reference sequence). The CDR3 extends over 14 amino acids. V was clipped by 3 bases and J by 7 bases, with 16 bases between them. DNA of the CDR3: TGCAGTGCTAGTCAGACGGGGCGTCAGAATGAGCAGTTCTTC. Its translation: CSASQTGRQNEQFF.